The 9 T cell receptor beta chains presented below share a single source sample, sequenced in a study of shared clonotypes between healthy human individuals. Assay: immunoSEQ multiplex PCR; the TCRdb copy retains only in-frame clones and omits some. The data hold about 2,500,000 clones, with 85% to 95% observed a single time. The sequenced sample consisted of naive CD4+ T cells sorted from blood. Subset in this sample: CD45RA+ positively selected. The receptors stem from a man aged 18 to 30 in good health.

The V gene is TRBV18, the J gene TRBJ2-3, with TRBD2 matching over 9 bases. Germline CDR1 and CDR2: KGHSH and LQKENI. CDR3 size: 16 residues. The V gene end was trimmed by 2 bases and the J gene end by 1 base; junction bases not matched to a gene: 4. The chain's CDR3 is CASSPLAGAGTDTQYF. The CDR3, as DNA: TGTGCCAGCTCACCATTAGCGGGGGCGGGCACAGATACGCAGTATTTT.

The chain joins TRBV5-1 to TRBJ2-5; D is possibly TRBD1 (6 bases). Per the germline V gene, CDR1 is SGHRS and CDR2 is YFSETQ. The CDR3 totals 16 residues. Trimming left V 3 bases short and J 0 bases short, with 15 bases between. The CDR3 reads CASSSHHRDYQETQYF. DNA for the CDR3: TGCGCCAGCAGCTCACATCACAGGGATTACCAAGAGACCCAGTACTTC. Full variable domain (rest looked up from reference TRBV5-1 and TRBJ2-5): KAGVTQTPRYLIKTRGQQVTLSCSPISGHRSVSWYQQTPGQGLQFLFEYFSETQRNKGNFPGRFSGRQFSNSRSEMNVSTLELGDSALYLCASSSHHRDYQETQYFGPGTRLLVL.

J is TRBJ1-2 and V is TRBV6-1; possibly TRBD1 for D (6 bases). Germline V gene sequence: CDR1 MNHNS, CDR2 SASEGT. The ends were cut back, 4 bases at V and 4 bases at J, with 10 bases in the middle. The CDR3 runs to 13 residues. The CDR3 region has the DNA TGTGCCAGCAGTGCTGGGACAACCTATGGCTACACCTTC. This translates into CASSAGTTYGYTF.

The chain links TRBV14 to TRBJ2-1; the match to TRBD2 covers 12 bases. Germline CDR1 is SGHDN and CDR2 is FVKESK. V trimming: 3 bases; J trimming: 7 bases; junction bases outside the gene matches: 10. This CDR3 is built from 17 residues. This CDR3 is CASSQMLTSGRRNEQFF. The CDR3 coding sequence is TGTGCCAGCAGCCAGATGCTTACTAGCGGGAGGCGGAATGAGCAGTTCTTC.

V usage is TRBV29-1 and J usage is TRBJ1-1; a possible D gene is TRBD1 (5 bases). V was cut by 0 bases and J by 0 bases, with 14 bases left in between. Germline CDR1 and CDR2: SQVTM and ANQGSEA. The CDR3 is 16 amino acids. For the CDR3, the DNA is TGCAGCGTTGAAGATATATACGGGACGGTGAACACTGAAGCTTTCTTT. Its translation is CSVEDIYGTVNTEAFF.

This clone came up a few times. The V and J genes are TRBV23-1 and TRBJ1-1, with TRBD1 as a possible D gene (5 bases). TRBV23-1 is an open reading frame, and its role is uncertain. CDR3 length equals 15 residues. The V end lost 8 bases, the J end lost 3 bases, and 19 bases lay between the germline ends. In DNA form, the CDR3 reads TGCGCCAGCGAGGGGAAAGACAGAACAGACACTGAAGCTTTCTTT. This codes for CASEGKDRTDTEAFF.

Comments on this clone: The same CDR3 also results from other DNA sequences found in this sample. This sequence joins TRBV18 and TRBJ2-6; 11 bases agree with TRBD1. The CDR3 is 17 amino acids. Trimming cost V 3 bases and J 1 base; bases outside gene matches: 2. Germline CDR1 KGHSH, CDR2 LQKENI. The CDR3 region has the DNA TGTGCCAGCTCACCCGGGACAGGGGGATCTGGGGCCAACGTCCTGACTTTC. Amino acids: CASSPGTGGSGANVLTF.

The chain couples TRBV6-1 to TRBJ2-7, with 9 bases that match TRBD2. The germline V gene has CDR1 MNHNS and CDR2 SASEGT. The CDR3 has 14 residues. V shed 5 bases and J 4 bases; nucleotides not matched to a gene: 6. CDR3 loop: CASSPTSGGYEQYF. For the CDR3, the DNA is TGTGCCAGCAGTCCGACTAGCGGAGGATACGAGCAGTACTTC.

The chain carries TRBV5-5 and TRBJ2-3, with D tentatively TRBD1 (5 bases). The germline V gene encodes CDR1 SGHKS and CDR2 YYEKEE (reference sequence). Between the trimmed V and J ends, which lost 1 base and 2 bases, there was a span of 11 bases. The length of the CDR3 is 15 residues. DNA for the CDR3: TGTGCCAGCAGCTTGAAGGGGTGGTACACAGATACGCAGTATTTT. This codes for CASSLKGWYTDTQYF.